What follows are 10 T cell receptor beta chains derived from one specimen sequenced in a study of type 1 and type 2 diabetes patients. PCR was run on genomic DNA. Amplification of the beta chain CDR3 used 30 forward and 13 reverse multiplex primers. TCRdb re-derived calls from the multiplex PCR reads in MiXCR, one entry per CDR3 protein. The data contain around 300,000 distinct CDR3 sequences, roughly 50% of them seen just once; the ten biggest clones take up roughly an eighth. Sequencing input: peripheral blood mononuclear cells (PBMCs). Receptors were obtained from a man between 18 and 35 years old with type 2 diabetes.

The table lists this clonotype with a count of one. CDR3 sequence reads: CASSPVAVDQETQYF. The CDR3 DNA reads TGTGCCAGCTCACCAGTGGCTGTAGACCAAGAGACCCAGTACTTC. The chain uses TRBV18 and TRBJ2-5; D is unresolved. Trimming removed 2 bases at V and 0 bases at J, with 10 bases between. The CDR3 has 15 residues. CDR1 is KGHSH and CDR2 is LQKENI in the germline V gene.

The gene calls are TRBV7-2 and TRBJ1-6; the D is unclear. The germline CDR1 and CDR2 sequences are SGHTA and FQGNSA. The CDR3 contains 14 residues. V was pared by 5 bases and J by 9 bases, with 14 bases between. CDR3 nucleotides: TGTGCCAGCAGCCCCCGCGGCGGCGCTTCACCCCTCCACTTT. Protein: CASSPRGGASPLHF.

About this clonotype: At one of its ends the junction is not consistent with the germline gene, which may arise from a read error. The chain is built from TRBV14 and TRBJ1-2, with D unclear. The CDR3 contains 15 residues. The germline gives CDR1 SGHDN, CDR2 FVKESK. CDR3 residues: CASSPYSGTENGYTF. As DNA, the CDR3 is TGCGCCAGCAGCCCCTATTCGGGAACCGAGAATGGCTACACCTTC.

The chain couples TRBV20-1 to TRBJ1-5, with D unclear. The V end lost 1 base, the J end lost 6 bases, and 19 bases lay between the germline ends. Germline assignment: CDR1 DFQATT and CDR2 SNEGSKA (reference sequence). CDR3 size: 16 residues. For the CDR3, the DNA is TGCAGTGCTAGAGGCACTGTTCCCGGGGTCGGTCAGCCCCAGCATTTT. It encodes CSARGTVPGVGQPQHF.

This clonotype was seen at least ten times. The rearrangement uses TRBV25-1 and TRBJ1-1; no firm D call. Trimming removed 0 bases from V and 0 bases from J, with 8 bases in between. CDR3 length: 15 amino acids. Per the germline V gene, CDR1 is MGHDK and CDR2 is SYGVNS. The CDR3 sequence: CASSEYPDLNTEAFF. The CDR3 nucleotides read TGTGCCAGCAGTGAATATCCGGATTTGAACACTGAAGCTTTCTTT.

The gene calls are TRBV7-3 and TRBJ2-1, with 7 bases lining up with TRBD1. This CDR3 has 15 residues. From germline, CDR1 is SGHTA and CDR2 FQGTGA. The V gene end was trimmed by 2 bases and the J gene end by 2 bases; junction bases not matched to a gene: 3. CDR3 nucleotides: TGTGCCAGCAGCTTACGACAGGGTACCTACAATGAGCAGTTCTTC. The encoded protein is CASSLRQGTYNEQFF.

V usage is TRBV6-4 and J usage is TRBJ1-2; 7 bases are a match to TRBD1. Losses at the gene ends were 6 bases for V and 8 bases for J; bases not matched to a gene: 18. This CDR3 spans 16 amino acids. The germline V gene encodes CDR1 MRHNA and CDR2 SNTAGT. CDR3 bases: TGTGCCAGCAGCCCTACCCTTGGGACAGCGATGAGAGGCTACACCTTC. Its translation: CASSPTLGTAMRGYTF.

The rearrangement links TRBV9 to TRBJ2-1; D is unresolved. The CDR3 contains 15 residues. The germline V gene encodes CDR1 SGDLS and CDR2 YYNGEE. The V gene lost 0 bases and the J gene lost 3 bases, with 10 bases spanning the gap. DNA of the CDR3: TGTGCCAGCAGCGTAGAGCCACGAGTCTACAATGAGCAGTTCTTC. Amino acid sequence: CASSVEPRVYNEQFF.

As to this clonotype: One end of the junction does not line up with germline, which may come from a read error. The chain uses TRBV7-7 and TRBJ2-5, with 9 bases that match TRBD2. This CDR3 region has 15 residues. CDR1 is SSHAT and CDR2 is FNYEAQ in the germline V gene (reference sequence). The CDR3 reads CASSLSGRGGETQYF. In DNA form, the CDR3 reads TGTGCTAGCAGCTTGTCTGGGCGGGGGGGTGAGACCCAGTACTTC.

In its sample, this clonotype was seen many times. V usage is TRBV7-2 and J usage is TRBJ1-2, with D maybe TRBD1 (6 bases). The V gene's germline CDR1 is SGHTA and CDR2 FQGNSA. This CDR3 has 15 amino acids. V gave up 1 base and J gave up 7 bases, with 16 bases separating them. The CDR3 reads CASSLGLAGASGYTF. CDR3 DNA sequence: TGTGCCAGCAGCTTAGGCCTTGCAGGGGCGAGTGGCTACACCTTC.